This TCR beta chain was identified during a study of beta chain features in type 1 diabetes. Stem cell-like memory, regulatory, central memory and naive CD4+ cells were sorted via CD45RO/CCR7/CD25/CD127/CD95/CD27. Trimming cost V 1 base and J 6 bases, with 12 bases left between them. Germline loops: CDR1 KGHSH, CDR2 LQKENI. This CDR3 spans 15 amino acids. Regarding this clone: As yet, its antigen is unknown.

Reverse transcription of all isolated RNA meant that expressed TCRB transcripts were sequenced. Assay: immunoSEQ multiplex PCR; the TCRdb copy retains only in-frame clones and omits some. The sample lists about 660,000 clones, more than 12% occurring once. Study-wide results and caveats: TCRB CDR3s from Type 1 diabetes patients were moderately but significantly shorter in all four CD4+ subsets.

The source of this sequence is a young man with type 1 diabetes. Sequencing was performed on naive CD4+ T cells from blood. The genes are TRBV18 and TRBJ1-4; no firm D call. CDR3: CASSPRSGNDEKLFF. The CDR3 DNA sequence: TGTGCCAGCTCACCACGGTCGGGTAACGATGAAAAACTGTTTTTT. The whole variable domain, filled in from reference TRBV18 and TRBJ1-4, reads NAGVMQNPRHLVRRRGQEARLRCSPMKGHSHVYWYRQLPEEGLKFMVYLQKENIIDESGMPKERFSAEFPKEGPSILRIQQVVRGDSAAYFCASSPRSGNDEKLFFGSGTQLSVL.